A selection of T cell receptor beta chains follows, all from one sample in a study of T cell repertoires in ileal Crohn's disease. The repertoire was sequenced with immunoSEQ multiplex PCR; TCRdb's copy has only in-frame clones and lacks some. The sample has over 8,500 clones; around 77% are singletons. Sequenced: ileal tissue. These receptors were taken from an adult with Crohn's disease. CDR3s include the opening cysteine and the closing phenylalanine or tryptophan. Each record gives: CDR3 DNA, CDR3 protein, V gene, D gene, clone size, CDR3 length, J gene. D genes are given only for firm matches. A clone size is listed for some rows: how often the clone was seen (once, few, many), or a class if it is expanded.

CDR3 DNA: TGTGCCATCTCGGACAGGGGGCGCGAAGGGACCTATGGCTACACCTTC; CDR3 protein: CAISDRGREGTYGYTF; V gene: TRBV10-3; D gene: TRBD1; clone size: -; CDR3 length: 16; J gene: TRBJ1-2
CDR3 DNA: TGTGCCATCCGGGACTTTCACAATGAGCAGTTCTTC; CDR3 protein: CAIRDFHNEQFF; V gene: TRBV10-3; D gene: -; clone size: -; CDR3 length: 12; J gene: TRBJ2-1
CDR3 DNA: TGTGCCAGTAGTATTTCACAGGCGAACACCGGGGAGCTGTTTTTT; CDR3 protein: CASSISQANTGELFF; V gene: TRBV19; D gene: -; clone size: -; CDR3 length: 15; J gene: TRBJ2-2
CDR3 DNA: TGTGCCAGCAGCTATCGGACTAGCGGATCCTACGAGCAGTACTTC; CDR3 protein: CASSYRTSGSYEQYF; V gene: TRBV5-8; D gene: TRBD2; clone size: -; CDR3 length: 15; J gene: TRBJ2-7
CDR3 DNA: TGTGCCAGCAGTTCCGGTCACTTCGGTGGCTACACCTTC; CDR3 protein: CASSSGHFGGYTF; V gene: TRBV27; D gene: -; clone size: -; CDR3 length: 13; J gene: TRBJ1-2
CDR3 DNA: TGTGCCAGCAGGGGCGACAGGAATCAGCCCCAGCATTTT; CDR3 protein: CASRGDRNQPQHF; V gene: TRBV28; D gene: -; clone size: -; CDR3 length: 13; J gene: TRBJ1-5
CDR3 DNA: TGTGCCAGCAGCTCGTTACCCGGGAGGGCAACGGGTGAGCAGTTCTTC; CDR3 protein: CASSSLPGRATGEQFF; V gene: TRBV7-2; D gene: TRBD2; clone size: -; CDR3 length: 16; J gene: TRBJ2-1
CDR3 DNA: TGTGCCACCAGCCGAGGGGGCGATGGGAACACTGAAGCTTTCTTT; CDR3 protein: CATSRGGDGNTEAFF; V gene: TRBV15; D gene: TRBD1; clone size: -; CDR3 length: 15; J gene: TRBJ1-1
CDR3 DNA: TGCGCCAGCAGCTTGGCACAGGGGGCGGATGAGCAGTTCTTC; CDR3 protein: CASSLAQGADEQFF; V gene: TRBV5-1; D gene: TRBD1; clone size: -; CDR3 length: 14; J gene: TRBJ2-1
CDR3 DNA: TGCAGCGTCCGGACAGGGAGGGGCTACACCTTC; CDR3 protein: CSVRTGRGYTF; V gene: TRBV29-1; D gene: TRBD1; clone size: -; CDR3 length: 11; J gene: TRBJ1-2
CDR3 DNA: TGTGCCAGCAGCTTGGTGGACAGGGGCACCGGGGAGCTGTTTTTT; CDR3 protein: CASSLVDRGTGELFF; V gene: TRBV5-6; D gene: TRBD1; clone size: -; CDR3 length: 15; J gene: TRBJ2-2
CDR3 DNA: TGTGCCAGTAGTTTGGACGGGGGTTTGAACACCGGGGAGCTGTTTTTT; CDR3 protein: CASSLDGGLNTGELFF; V gene: TRBV19; D gene: -; clone size: -; CDR3 length: 16; J gene: TRBJ2-2
CDR3 DNA: TGTGCCAGCAGTGAAGGGCATCATAACACCGGGGAGCTGTTTTTT; CDR3 protein: CASSEGHHNTGELFF; V gene: TRBV25-1; D gene: -; clone size: -; CDR3 length: 15; J gene: TRBJ2-2
CDR3 DNA: TGTGCCAGCACCAGGGACATTAGCAATCAGCCCCAGCATTTT; CDR3 protein: CASTRDISNQPQHF; V gene: TRBV5-5; D gene: -; clone size: -; CDR3 length: 14; J gene: TRBJ1-5
CDR3 DNA: TGTGCCAGCAGTTACTCCGGGATCCAGGGCTACACCTTC; CDR3 protein: CASSYSGIQGYTF; V gene: TRBV6-5; D gene: -; clone size: -; CDR3 length: 13; J gene: TRBJ1-2
CDR3 DNA: TGTGCCAGCAGTGAAGCGCTTCCACGGGAGTATCGGCAAGAGACCCAGTACTTC; CDR3 protein: CASSEALPREYRQETQYF; V gene: TRBV6-1; D gene: -; clone size: -; CDR3 length: 18; J gene: TRBJ2-5
CDR3 DNA: TGTGCCAGCTCACCTCGAGGCACAGATACGCAGTATTTT; CDR3 protein: CASSPRGTDTQYF; V gene: TRBV18; D gene: -; clone size: -; CDR3 length: 13; J gene: TRBJ2-3
CDR3 DNA: TGTGCCAGCAGCTTTGGGACAGGGATTACGGGTGGCTACACCTTC; CDR3 protein: CASSFGTGITGGYTF; V gene: TRBV7-2; D gene: TRBD1; clone size: -; CDR3 length: 15; J gene: TRBJ1-2
CDR3 DNA: TGTGCCAGCAGCTTAAGGGATAGACTAAGCACAGATACGCAGTATTTT; CDR3 protein: CASSLRDRLSTDTQYF; V gene: TRBV7-4; D gene: -; clone size: few; CDR3 length: 16; J gene: TRBJ2-3
CDR3 DNA: TGTGCCAGCAGCGCTGGACTAGCGGGAGTAAGTGAGCAGTTCTTC; CDR3 protein: CASSAGLAGVSEQFF; V gene: TRBV9; D gene: TRBD2; clone size: -; CDR3 length: 15; J gene: TRBJ2-1
CDR3 DNA: TGTGCCAGCTCCGTCCACAGAGCCGAGCAGTACTTC; CDR3 protein: CASSVHRAEQYF; V gene: TRBV6-5; D gene: -; clone size: few; CDR3 length: 12; J gene: TRBJ2-7
CDR3 DNA: TGCAGTGCTAGGACCGGGGATGAGCAGTTCTTC; CDR3 protein: CSARTGDEQFF; V gene: TRBV20-1; D gene: -; clone size: -; CDR3 length: 11; J gene: TRBJ2-1
CDR3 DNA: TGTGCCAGCAGGACACAGGGGGCCGGGTACGAGCAGTACTTC; CDR3 protein: CASRTQGAGYEQYF; V gene: TRBV2; D gene: TRBD1; clone size: -; CDR3 length: 14; J gene: TRBJ2-7
CDR3 DNA: TGTGCCAGCAGCCTTACCCCAGGCGAGCAGTACTTC; CDR3 protein: CASSLTPGEQYF; V gene: TRBV2; D gene: -; clone size: -; CDR3 length: 12; J gene: TRBJ2-7
CDR3 DNA: TGTGCCAGCAGTTTTCTTGCGGAGGGACAGGGGAACAATGAGCAGTTCTTC; CDR3 protein: CASSFLAEGQGNNEQFF; V gene: TRBV27; D gene: TRBD1; clone size: -; CDR3 length: 17; J gene: TRBJ2-1
CDR3 DNA: TGTGCCAGCAGTGGCTACCCCCTAAACTATGGCTACACCTTC; CDR3 protein: CASSGYPLNYGYTF; V gene: TRBV6-4; D gene: -; clone size: -; CDR3 length: 14; J gene: TRBJ1-2
CDR3 DNA: TGTGCCAGCAGCTTTCCCGGGGAGACCCAGTACTTC; CDR3 protein: CASSFPGETQYF; V gene: TRBV5-4; D gene: -; clone size: once; CDR3 length: 12; J gene: TRBJ2-5
CDR3 DNA: TGTGCTAGCAGCCCAGGGGGCGAAACAGATACGCAGTATTTT; CDR3 protein: CASSPGGETDTQYF; V gene: TRBV7-7; D gene: TRBD1; clone size: -; CDR3 length: 14; J gene: TRBJ2-3
CDR3 DNA: TGTGCCAGCAGTTCTCCCCGGGACAGGGAAGACCCCTCCTACGAGCAGTACTTC; CDR3 protein: CASSSPRDREDPSYEQYF; V gene: TRBV28; D gene: TRBD1; clone size: few; CDR3 length: 18; J gene: TRBJ2-7
CDR3 DNA: TGTGCCAGCAGCGTAGTGGATATGTCAGGGGGCTTAGGTTCACCCCTCCACTTT; CDR3 protein: CASSVVDMSGGLGSPLHF; V gene: TRBV9; D gene: TRBD1; clone size: -; CDR3 length: 18; J gene: TRBJ1-6
CDR3 DNA: TGTGCCAGCAGCTCCGGGGGACTAGCGGGAGGGGCCGGGGAGCTGTTTTTT; CDR3 protein: CASSSGGLAGGAGELFF; V gene: TRBV11-2; D gene: TRBD2; clone size: -; CDR3 length: 17; J gene: TRBJ2-2
CDR3 DNA: TGTGCCAGCAGTTTGGATGGGGCGAGCGAGCAGTACTTC; CDR3 protein: CASSLDGASEQYF; V gene: TRBV28; D gene: -; clone size: -; CDR3 length: 13; J gene: TRBJ2-7
CDR3 DNA: TGTGCCAGCAGCTTACTAGCGGGAGGCCTCGACCTCTACGAGCAGTACTTC; CDR3 protein: CASSLLAGGLDLYEQYF; V gene: TRBV11-2; D gene: TRBD2; clone size: -; CDR3 length: 17; J gene: TRBJ2-7
CDR3 DNA: TGCGCCAGCAGTCAATCGTGGTGCCAGGGGAATCTGGAAGCTTTCTTT; CDR3 protein: CASSQSWCQGNLEAFF; V gene: TRBV23-1; D gene: -; clone size: few; CDR3 length: 16; J gene: TRBJ1-1
CDR3 DNA: TGTGCCAGCAGCTTAACTAGTCTCAATGAGCAGTTCTTC; CDR3 protein: CASSLTSLNEQFF; V gene: TRBV11-2; D gene: -; clone size: -; CDR3 length: 13; J gene: TRBJ2-1
CDR3 DNA: TGTGCCAGTAGTTTTGGGGCGAGTATCTATGGCTACACCTTC; CDR3 protein: CASSFGASIYGYTF; V gene: TRBV19; D gene: -; clone size: -; CDR3 length: 14; J gene: TRBJ1-2
CDR3 DNA: TGTGCCAGCACGTTAGCCGGGTGGTACGAGCAGTACTTC; CDR3 protein: CASTLAGWYEQYF; V gene: TRBV2; D gene: -; clone size: -; CDR3 length: 13; J gene: TRBJ2-7
CDR3 DNA: TGTGCCAGCAGCCAACGGACAGGGGGCTCCCCCGGTCCTAATGAAAAACTGTTTTTT; CDR3 protein: CASSQRTGGSPGPNEKLFF; V gene: TRBV4-2; D gene: TRBD1; clone size: -; CDR3 length: 19; J gene: TRBJ1-4
CDR3 DNA: TGTGCCAGCTCACCGGCGGGGACAGGCGTCACGTTCTTT; CDR3 protein: CASSPAGTGVTFF; V gene: TRBV18; D gene: TRBD1; clone size: -; CDR3 length: 13; J gene: TRBJ1-1
CDR3 DNA: TGCGCCAGCAGCTGGGAGAGATCGGGGGGCTACACCTTC; CDR3 protein: CASSWERSGGYTF; V gene: TRBV5-1; D gene: -; clone size: -; CDR3 length: 13; J gene: TRBJ1-2
CDR3 DNA: TGCAGCGTTGAAATTCAGGGGGGCTATGGCTACACCTTC; CDR3 protein: CSVEIQGGYGYTF; V gene: TRBV29-1; D gene: TRBD1; clone size: -; CDR3 length: 13; J gene: TRBJ1-2
CDR3 DNA: TGTGCCAGCAGCGCCCAAAGGACAGGGAAAAAAGCTTTCTTT; CDR3 protein: CASSAQRTGKKAFF; V gene: TRBV7-4; D gene: TRBD1; clone size: once; CDR3 length: 14; J gene: TRBJ1-1
CDR3 DNA: TGTGCCAGCAGCTTCCTCCGGGGGGGGTGGAGCAATCAGCCCCAGCATTTT; CDR3 protein: CASSFLRGGWSNQPQHF; V gene: TRBV11-2; D gene: -; clone size: few; CDR3 length: 17; J gene: TRBJ1-5